This T cell receptor (beta chain) was captured in a study of T cells in localized non-small cell lung cancer. The CDR3 is made up of 16 amino acids. The germline V gene encodes CDR1 SGHAT and CDR2 FQNNGV. V dropped 6 bases and J dropped 7; count of bases not matched to a gene: 15. Overall study findings and caveats: It was uninvolved adjacent lung that showed the highest T cell clonality, exceeding tumor.

Details on this clone: Its specificity is unknown.

Method: immunoSEQ multiplex PCR; TCRdb's copy keeps in-frame clones and lacks some. In the table there are about 130,000 clones, 70% to 90% of which are singletons. The J gene is TRBJ2-5, the V gene TRBV11-2; 9 nucleotides agree with TRBD2. The material was peripheral blood, obtained before any cancer treatment. This receptor was obtained from a female donor of 60 years or more with stage I lung adenocarcinoma. This CDR3 reads CASRPLAGNTRGTQYF. The CDR3 DNA reads TGTGCCAGCAGACCACTAGCGGGTAATACAAGAGGGACCCAGTACTTC.